These 6 T cell receptor beta chains came from one sample sequenced in a study of blood T cell repertoires in COVID-19 (dated by TCRdb to 2018 to 2020). Preparation of the library involved the immunoSEQ multiplex PCR assay. TCRdb provides this immuneACCESS table in a form limited to in-frame rearrangements. Some clones are lacking; in checked studies, under half of them reflect an unresolved V gene, and why the rest are absent is not known. For this sample there are 98,000 or so clones; 75% to 90% appear just once. 26% of the sample is held by the ten biggest clonotypes. The sequencing sample was made of peripheral blood. These receptors were collected from a man between 60 and 75 years old with acute or convalescent COVID-19.

The chain combines TRBV5-1 with TRBJ2-1; 12 bases align to TRBD2. The CDR3 is 15 amino acids. Germline trimming cut 4 bases from V and 4 bases from J; bases unmatched to any gene: 3. Germline assignment: CDR1 SGHRS and CDR2 YFSETQ. Here the CDR3 DNA reads TGCGCCAGCAGCATTGGACTAGCGGGATACAATGAGCAGTTCTTC. Its translation is CASSIGLAGYNEQFF.

This clone appeared a single time. A junction boundary mismatches the germline segment, possibly from a read error. V and J are TRBV24-1 and TRBJ1-1; 9 nucleotides match TRBD1. CDR1 is KGHDR, CDR2 SFDVKD, per germline. The CDR3 loop spans 15 amino acids. The CDR3 sequence is CATRDSLTGGSEAFF. The CDR3 DNA follows: TGTGCCACCAGGGATTCCTTGACAGGGGGGTCTGAAGCTTTCTTT.

The rearrangement links TRBV24-1 to TRBJ2-2; maybe TRBD1 (6 bases). With 0 bases removed from V and 3 bases from J, the gap between germline ends came to 13 bases. Looked up from germline, CDR1 is KGHDR and CDR2 is SFDVKD. The CDR3 spans 17 residues. CDR3 loop: CATSDLRRAGDTGELFF. In nucleotides, the CDR3 is TGTGCCACCAGTGATTTGCGCAGGGCAGGGGACACCGGGGAGCTGTTTTTT.

V usage is TRBV28 and J usage is TRBJ1-6; 7 nucleotides line up with TRBD1. Germline lookup yields CDR1 MDHEN and CDR2 SYDVKM. After removal of 5 bases from V and 3 bases from J, the junction contained 4 bases not matched to a gene. CDR3 size: 15 residues. The CDR3 DNA sequence: TGTGCCAGCAGTCCCGGACAGGACTATAATTCACCCCTCCACTTT. Translated, it gives CASSPGQDYNSPLHF.

The rearrangement joins TRBV7-9 to TRBJ2-7; the D gene is possibly TRBD1 (5 bases). Germline loops: CDR1 SEHNR, CDR2 FQNEAQ (reference sequence). CDR3 size: 16 residues. The V end lost 4 bases, the J end lost 2 bases, and 18 bases lay between the germline ends. The CDR3 DNA sequence: TGTGCCAGCAGCTCCGGGTCAACAGGTCTTCCCTACGAGCAGTACTTC. Translating it yields CASSSGSTGLPYEQYF. The variable domain in full, with the rest retrieved from reference TRBV7-9 and TRBJ2-7, is DTGVSQNPRHKITKRGQNVTFRCDPISEHNRLYWYRQTLGQGPEFLTYFQNEAQLEKSRLLSDRFSAERPKGSFSTLEIQRTEQGDSAMYLCASSSGSTGLPYEQYFGPGTRLTVT.

This chain uses TRBV6-2 or TRBV6-3 with TRBJ2-7, with TRBD1 as a possible D gene (6 bases). CDR1 is MNHEY and CDR2 is SVGEGT in the germline V gene. V dropped 5 bases and J dropped 9 bases, with 11 bases sitting between them. The CDR3 has 11 residues. The CDR3 DNA sequence: TGTGCCAGCAGTCTACAGGGTACGCAGTACGTC. Translating gives CASSLQGTQYV.